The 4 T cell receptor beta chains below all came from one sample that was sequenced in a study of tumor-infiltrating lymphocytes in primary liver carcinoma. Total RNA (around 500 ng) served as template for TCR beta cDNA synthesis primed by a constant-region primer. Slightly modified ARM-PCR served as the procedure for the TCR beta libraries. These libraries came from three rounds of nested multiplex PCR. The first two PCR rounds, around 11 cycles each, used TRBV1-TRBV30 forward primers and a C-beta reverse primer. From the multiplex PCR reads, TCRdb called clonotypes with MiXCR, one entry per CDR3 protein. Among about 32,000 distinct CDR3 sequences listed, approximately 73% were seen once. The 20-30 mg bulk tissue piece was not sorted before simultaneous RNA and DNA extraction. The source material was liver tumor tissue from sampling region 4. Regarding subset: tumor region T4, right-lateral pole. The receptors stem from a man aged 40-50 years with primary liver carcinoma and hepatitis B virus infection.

CDR3 loop: CASSLAAGVGNQFF. The CDR3 nucleotides read TGTGCCAGCAGTTTAGCAGCGGGAGTGGGTAATCAGTTCTTC. V usage is TRBV12-3 or TRBV12-4 and J usage is TRBJ2-1, with 8 bases aligning to TRBD2. This CDR3 region has 14 residues. V trimming: 0 bases; J trimming: 13 bases; junction bases outside the gene matches: 8.

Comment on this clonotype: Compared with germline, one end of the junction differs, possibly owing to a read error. The CDR3 sequence is CVSSTPTSRGYEKYF. Written as DNA, the CDR3 is TGTGTCAGCAGCACTCCGACTAGCAGAGGGTACGAGAAGTACTTC. The chain carries TRBV6-2 or TRBV6-3 and TRBJ2-7, with 7 bases fitting TRBD2. The germline gives CDR1 MNHEY, CDR2 SVGEGT. The CDR3 length is 15 residues.

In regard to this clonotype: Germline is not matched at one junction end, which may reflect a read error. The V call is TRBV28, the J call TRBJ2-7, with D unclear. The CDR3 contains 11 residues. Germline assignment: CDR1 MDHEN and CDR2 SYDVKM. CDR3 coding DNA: TGTGCCAACAGCCCCCGTTACGGGCAGTACTTC. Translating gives CANSPRYGQYF.

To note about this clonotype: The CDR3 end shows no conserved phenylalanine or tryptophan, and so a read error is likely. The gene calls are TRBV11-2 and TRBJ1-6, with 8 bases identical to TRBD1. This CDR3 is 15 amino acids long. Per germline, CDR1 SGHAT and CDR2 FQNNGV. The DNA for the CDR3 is TGTGTCAGCAGCCAAGGACAGGGAGAGAATTCACCCCTCCACATT. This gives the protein CVSSQGQGENSPLHI.